This T cell receptor beta chain was identified during a study of cytomegalovirus exposure and HLA in healthy donors. Study at large: About 85 million unique TCRs from HLA-typed donors were held in an early release of data. Study conclusions and caveats: Among TCR beta chains, those listed as cytomegalovirus-associated numbered about 160. The analysis excluded some indistinguishable V segments, including TRBV6-2 and TRBV6-3. Per a later analysis, roughly 17,000 TCR beta sequences showed association with HLA alleles at 0.05 false discovery rate.

Details on this clone: Its matching antigen is unknown.

Use of 60 Vbeta and 13 Jbeta primers characterized the PCR. Here immunoSEQ multiplex PCR was the method, and the copy in TCRdb shows in-frame clones only, minus some. The data show over 100,000 clones, with roughly 9.6% seen just once and approximately 7.5% held by the top ten. This CDR3 is built from 14 residues. Trimming left V 7 bases short and J 0 bases short, with 12 bases between. Germline V lookup: CDR1 LNHDA, CDR2 SQIVND (reference sequence). Sequencing was done on a sample of PBMCs. The clonotype was recovered from a woman aged 40 to 50 in good health and CMV-seropositive. The chain couples TRBV19 to TRBJ1-1, with D maybe TRBD1 (5 bases). Here the CDR3 DNA reads TGTGCCAGTATCCAGGGTTCCATGAACACTGAAGCTTTCTTT. Its protein product is CASIQGSMNTEAFF.